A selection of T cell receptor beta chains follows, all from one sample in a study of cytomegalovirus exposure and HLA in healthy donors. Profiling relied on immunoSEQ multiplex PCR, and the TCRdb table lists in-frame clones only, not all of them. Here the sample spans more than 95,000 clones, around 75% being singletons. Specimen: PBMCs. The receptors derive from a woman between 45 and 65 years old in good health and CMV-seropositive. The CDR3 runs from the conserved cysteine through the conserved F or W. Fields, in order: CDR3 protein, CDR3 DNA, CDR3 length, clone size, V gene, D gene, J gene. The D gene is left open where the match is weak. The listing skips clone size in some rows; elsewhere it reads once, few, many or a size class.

CASSSGTGYLSGDQPQHF,TGTGCCAGCAGCTCCGGGACAGGGTATCTCAGCGGGGATCAGCCCCAGCATTTT,18,.,TRBV7-3,TRBD1,TRBJ1-5
CASSVVAGGNNEQFF,TGTGCCAGCAGCGTAGTGGCAGGGGGTAACAATGAGCAGTTCTTC,15,.,TRBV9,TRBD1,TRBJ2-1
CASSTTNPTWDRNTEAFF,TGTGCCAGCAGCACTACAAACCCTACCTGGGACAGGAACACTGAAGCTTTCTTT,18,.,TRBV21-1,.,TRBJ1-1
CSFSGVGETQYF,TGCAGCTTTAGCGGGGTCGGAGAGACCCAGTACTTC,12,.,TRBV29-1,TRBD2,TRBJ2-5
CASRNLAGEPYEQYF,TGCGCCAGCAGAAACCTAGCGGGAGAGCCTTACGAGCAGTACTTC,15,.,TRBV5-1,TRBD2,TRBJ2-7
CASSRKDRIYGYTF,TGTGCCAGCAGCCGAAAGGACAGGATCTATGGCTACACCTTC,14,.,TRBV5-4,TRBD1,TRBJ1-2
CASSLERELVGKNTQYF,TGTGCCAGCAGCTTAGAGAGGGAACTAGTTGGGAAAAATACGCAGTATTTT,17,.,TRBV7-8,.,TRBJ2-3
CAWSPGQRSIYF,TGTGCCTGGAGTCCCGGACAGCGGTCCATATATTTT,12,.,TRBV30,.,TRBJ1-3
CAWTGVLISNTEAFF,TGTGCCTGGACAGGGGTTCTTATCTCGAACACTGAAGCTTTCTTT,15,few,TRBV30,.,TRBJ1-1
CAISVGQGPSEQYF,TGTGCCATCAGTGTTGGACAGGGGCCCAGCGAGCAGTACTTC,14,.,TRBV10-3,TRBD1,TRBJ2-7
CAIRPDRDNSPLHF,TGTGCCATCCGCCCGGACAGGGATAATTCACCCCTCCACTTT,14,.,TRBV10-3,TRBD1,TRBJ1-6
CSVAAGLGEKLFF,TGCAGCGTTGCGGCGGGGTTAGGTGAAAAACTGTTTTTT,13,.,TRBV29-1,.,TRBJ1-4
CSVEGGQGASYEQYF,TGCAGCGTTGAGGGGGGGCAGGGAGCATCCTACGAGCAGTACTTC,15,.,TRBV29-1,.,TRBJ2-7
CASRQGLSTDTQYF,TGTGCCAGCAGGCAGGGACTTAGCACAGATACGCAGTATTTT,14,.,TRBV2,.,TRBJ2-3
CASRGLAGTDTQYF,TGTGCCAGCAGAGGACTAGCTGGTACAGATACGCAGTATTTT,14,.,TRBV11-2,TRBD2,TRBJ2-3
CFGGGNYGYTF,TGCTTCGGGGGGGGAAACTATGGCTACACCTTC,11,.,TRBV20-1,.,TRBJ1-2
CASSEAGGGSSYEQYF,TGTGCCAGCAGCGAGGCAGGGGGTGGAAGCTCCTACGAGCAGTACTTC,16,.,TRBV5-6,TRBD1,TRBJ2-7
CASSFLQGADTEAFF,TGCGCCAGCAGCTTCCTACAGGGGGCGGACACTGAAGCTTTCTTT,15,.,TRBV5-1,TRBD1,TRBJ1-1
CASSEYPTLDLHYEQYF,TGTGCCAGCAGTGAATACCCGACTCTCGACCTGCATTACGAGCAGTACTTC,17,few,TRBV25-1,.,TRBJ2-7
CASSETPGSYEQYF,TGTGCCAGCAGTGAGACGCCAGGATCCTACGAGCAGTACTTC,14,.,TRBV6-1,.,TRBJ2-7
CASSLREGQRTEAFF,TGTGCCAGCAGCTTAAGAGAGGGTCAGCGCACTGAAGCTTTCTTT,15,.,TRBV11-3,.,TRBJ1-1
CATSRDHRGLGTDTQYF,TGTGCCACCAGCAGAGATCACAGGGGGCTAGGAACAGATACGCAGTATTTT,17,.,TRBV15,TRBD1,TRBJ2-3
CASSLAQDSSVYEQYF,TGTGCCAGCAGCTTAGCCCAAGACAGTAGTGTCTACGAGCAGTACTTC,16,.,TRBV11-1,.,TRBJ2-7
CASSLVGTQVETQYF,TGTGCCAGCAGCTTAGTGGGTACCCAGGTGGAGACCCAGTACTTC,15,once,TRBV7-2,.,TRBJ2-5
CASSFGQGPHEKLFF,TGCGCCAGCAGCTTTGGACAGGGACCCCATGAAAAACTGTTTTTT,15,.,TRBV5-1,TRBD1,TRBJ1-4
CASSKLCWGHCLYEQYF,TGTGCCAGCAGCAAACTTTGTTGGGGACACTGTCTGTACGAGCAGTACTTC,17,.,TRBV21-1,.,TRBJ2-7
CASSVGTGSYNEQFF,TGTGCCAGCAGCGTGGGGACAGGGAGCTACAATGAGCAGTTCTTC,15,.,TRBV9,TRBD1,TRBJ2-1
CASSPFVSSGNEQFF,TGTGCCAGCAGCCCTTTCGTTTCCTCCGGCAATGAGCAGTTCTTC,15,.,TRBV14,.,TRBJ2-1
CASSLPAASTDTQYF,TGCGCCAGCAGCTTGCCGGCGGCTAGCACAGATACGCAGTATTTT,15,.,TRBV5-1,.,TRBJ2-3
CASSQDLLASGPYNEQFF,TGCGCCAGCAGCCAAGATCTCCTGGCTAGCGGCCCTTACAATGAGCAGTTCTTC,18,.,TRBV4-3,TRBD2,TRBJ2-1
CASSPSPREGKLFF,TGCGCCAGCAGCCCCTCCCCGAGGGAGGGAAAACTGTTTTTT,14,.,TRBV4-1,.,TRBJ1-4
CASSYTGEGGEQYF,TGTGCCAGCAGTTACACAGGGGAAGGTGGTGAGCAGTACTTC,14,.,TRBV6-5,TRBD1,TRBJ2-7
CASSVDVGSGGKRAETQYF,TGTGCCAGCAGCGTAGATGTGGGTAGCGGGGGGAAGCGAGCAGAGACCCAGTACTTC,19,.,TRBV9,TRBD2,TRBJ2-5
CASSLAGKASGNTIYF,TGTGCCAGCAGCTTAGCCGGTAAAGCCTCTGGAAACACCATATATTTT,16,.,TRBV13,.,TRBJ1-3
CASSPWGHLNTEAFF,TGTGCCAGCAGCCCCTGGGGACACTTGAACACTGAAGCTTTCTTT,15,.,TRBV5-4,.,TRBJ1-1
CSVERDRGRVEQFF,TGCAGCGTTGAACGGGACAGGGGCCGGGTTGAGCAGTTCTTC,14,.,TRBV29-1,TRBD1,TRBJ2-1
CASSHLLAGTPRNEQFF,TGCGCCAGCAGCCATCTACTAGCGGGAACACCTCGCAATGAGCAGTTCTTC,17,.,TRBV4-1,TRBD2,TRBJ2-1
CASSGFSGTRSSGELFF,TGTGCCAGCAGCGGTTTTTCCGGGACACGTAGCTCCGGGGAGCTGTTTTTT,17,.,TRBV9,.,TRBJ2-2
CASSRGAISGNTIYF,TGTGCCAGCTCACGCGGTGCTATCTCTGGAAACACCATATATTTT,15,.,TRBV18,.,TRBJ1-3
CASSSTGTGGGYTF,TGCGCCAGCAGCAGTACCGGGACAGGGGGCGGCTACACCTTC,14,.,TRBV5-1,TRBD1,TRBJ1-2
CASSFPDRGYEAFF,TGTGCCAGCAGCTTTCCGGACAGGGGATATGAAGCTTTCTTT,14,once,TRBV7-9,TRBD1,TRBJ1-1
CASSATGTDGYGYTF,TGTGCCAGCAGTGCCACCGGGACTGATGGCTATGGCTACACCTTC,15,.,TRBV14,.,TRBJ1-2
CASTIQDSTDTQYF,TGTGCCAGCACCATTCAGGATTCCACAGATACGCAGTATTTT,14,.,TRBV7-9,.,TRBJ2-3
CASSHNRGLRETQYF,TGCGCCAGCAGCCACAACAGGGGGCTAAGGGAGACCCAGTACTTC,15,.,TRBV4-3,TRBD1,TRBJ2-5
CASSLREGQWETQYF,TGTGCCAGCAGCTTGAGGGAGGGCCAGTGGGAGACCCAGTACTTC,15,.,TRBV7-8,TRBD2,TRBJ2-5
CASSEANTEAFF,TGTGCCAGCAGTGAAGCGAACACTGAAGCTTTCTTT,12,.,TRBV28,.,TRBJ1-1
CASSYSRIGEAQYF,TGTGCCAGCAGTTACTCGAGAATAGGCGAGGCCCAGTACTTC,14,.,TRBV6-5,.,TRBJ2-5
CASSQRGGGEKLFF,TGTGCCAGCAGCCAGCGCGGGGGTGGAGAAAAACTGTTTTTT,14,.,TRBV14,.,TRBJ1-4
CASSEPDLGGTEAFF,TGTGCCAGCAGTGAACCGGACCTCGGGGGGACTGAAGCTTTCTTT,15,.,TRBV6-1,.,TRBJ1-1
CASSPRGVGETQYF,TGTGCCAGCAGCCCTCGGGGGGTAGGAGAGACCCAGTACTTC,14,.,TRBV11-3,TRBD2,TRBJ2-5
CASSLNPSYGYTF,TGTGCCAGCAGCTTAAATCCCAGCTATGGCTACACCTTC,13,.,TRBV7-3,.,TRBJ1-2
CTSSQDPSGVGQAAQYF,TGCACCAGCAGCCAAGACCCAAGCGGTGTCGGGCAGGCTGCGCAGTATTTT,17,.,TRBV1,.,TRBJ2-3
CASRRQGAFSYGYTF,TGTGCCAGCAGGAGACAGGGTGCTTTTAGCTATGGCTACACCTTC,15,.,TRBV27,TRBD1,TRBJ1-2
CSVYGQNYGYTF,TGCAGCGTGTACGGACAGAACTATGGCTACACCTTC,12,.,TRBV29-1,.,TRBJ1-2
CASSLGDRAEQYF,TGTGCCAGCAGCTTGGGGGACAGGGCCGAGCAGTACTTC,13,.,TRBV5-8,TRBD1,TRBJ2-7
CASSQGAIGGGLDTQYF,TGCGCCAGCAGCCAAGGAGCGATAGGGGGGGGCCTTGATACGCAGTATTTT,17,.,TRBV4-3,.,TRBJ2-3
CASSLGATSGSRYNEQFF,TGTGCCAGCAGCTTAGGGGCGACTAGCGGCTCGAGATACAATGAGCAGTTCTTC,18,few,TRBV11-3,TRBD2,TRBJ2-1